The rows below give T cell receptor beta chains drawn from one sample of a study of T-cell memory formation after mild COVID-19. TCRdb fed the 5' RACE reads into MiXCR, producing one record per CDR3 protein. The sample carries approximately 440,000 distinct CDR3 sequences, roughly 20% recorded once. The sample taken for sequencing was PBMCs or a T cell subset sorted from them (not recorded which). These receptors were taken from an adult woman who had mild COVID-19 (a few samples of this study predate the infection). Cell type and time point are not known. Each CDR3 is given with its conserved first and last residue. The D gene is left open where the match is weak. Clone size is given for some rows only: seen once, a few or many times, or a class if the clone is expanded.

v_gene	j_gene	abundance	d_gene	CDR3aa	CDR3nt
TRBV5-6	TRBJ1-6	few	TRBD1	CASRPGQGNSPLHF	TGTGCCAGCAGACCGGGACAGGGGAATTCACCCCTCCACTTT
TRBV20-1	TRBJ2-7	-	TRBD1	CSAKSGTVFYEQYF	TGCAGTGCCAAATCCGGGACAGTATTCTACGAGCAGTACTTC
TRBV7-2	TRBJ2-1	-	-	CASSLGFSGVSYNEQFF	TGTGCCAGCAGCTTAGGTTTTTCGGGAGTATCCTACAATGAGCAGTTCTTC
TRBV12-3/TRBV12-4	TRBJ2-1	-	-	CASSPLGGVNEQFF	TGTGCCAGCAGTCCATTAGGGGGGGTTAATGAGCAGTTCTTC
TRBV5-6	TRBJ2-7	few	TRBD1	CASSSPRGHEQYF	TGTGCCAGCAGCTCTCCTAGGGGGCACGAGCAGTACTTC
TRBV19	TRBJ1-1	-	-	CASSIGWLGNTEAFF	TGTGCCAGTAGTATAGGGTGGCTCGGGAACACTGAAGCTTTCTTT
TRBV7-8	TRBJ1-2	-	TRBD1	CASSLRDRQANYGYTF	TGTGCCAGCAGCTTAAGGGACAGACAAGCTAACTATGGCTACACCTTC
TRBV7-9	TRBJ2-3	-	TRBD2	CASSFGTGTSGSRVADTQYF	TGTGCCAGCAGCTTTGGGACAGGGACTAGCGGTAGTAGAGTCGCAGATACGCAGTATTTT
TRBV18	TRBJ2-7	many	TRBD1	CASSPLARTGGSYEQYF	TGTGCCAGCTCACCCCTTGCACGGACAGGGGGCTCCTACGAGCAGTACTTC
TRBV7-9	TRBJ2-7	few	-	CASSLVGGGSYEQYF	TGTGCCAGCAGCTTAGTGGGGGGCGGCTCCTACGAGCAGTACTTC
TRBV12-3/TRBV12-4	TRBJ2-7	-	TRBD2	CASSFTSGGAAEQYF	TGTGCCAGCAGTTTCACTAGCGGGGGGGCCGCCGAGCAGTACTTC
TRBV4-1	TRBJ2-2	few	-	CASSPTGSGGELFF	TGCGCCAGCAGCCCCACAGGGTCGGGCGGGGAGCTGTTTTTT
TRBV9	TRBJ2-5	-	-	CASSVGDSIQETQYF	TGTGCCAGCAGCGTAGGCGACAGTATCCAAGAGACCCAGTACTTC
TRBV14	TRBJ2-1	few	-	CASSPPGFALNEQFF	TGTGCCAGCAGCCCCCCAGGATTCGCACTCAATGAGCAGTTCTTC
TRBV25-1	TRBJ2-7	-	-	CASLAEGPGYEQYF	TGTGCCAGCCTCGCCGAAGGGCCTGGCTACGAGCAGTACTTC
TRBV20-1	TRBJ2-3	-	-	CSVTSRGGEVLSDTQYF	TGCAGTGTCACAAGCCGGGGCGGGGAGGTGTTGTCCGATACGCAGTATTTT
TRBV6-4	TRBJ2-3	many	-	CASSDSKGGPTDTQYF	TGTGCCAGCAGTGACTCGAAGGGGGGGCCAACAGATACGCAGTATTTT
TRBV19	TRBJ2-7	-	TRBD1	CASSRQGVAYEQYF	TGTGCCAGTAGCAGACAGGGGGTGGCCTACGAGCAGTACTTC
TRBV7-2	TRBJ2-2	-	TRBD1	CASSWTGSGELFF	TGTGCCAGCAGCTGGACAGGGTCCGGGGAGCTGTTTTTT
TRBV5-4	TRBJ2-2	few	TRBD2	CASSLESGLAGAGGELFF	TGTGCCAGCAGCTTGGAGTCGGGACTAGCGGGAGCTGGCGGGGAGCTGTTTTTT
TRBV5-1	TRBJ2-5	-	-	CASSPGLLQALQETQYF	TGCGCCAGCAGCCCCGGACTCCTTCAGGCCCTACAAGAGACCCAGTACTTC
TRBV12-3/TRBV12-4	TRBJ2-5	few	-	CASVGTVQETQYF	TGTGCCAGCGTTGGTACAGTACAAGAGACCCAGTACTTC